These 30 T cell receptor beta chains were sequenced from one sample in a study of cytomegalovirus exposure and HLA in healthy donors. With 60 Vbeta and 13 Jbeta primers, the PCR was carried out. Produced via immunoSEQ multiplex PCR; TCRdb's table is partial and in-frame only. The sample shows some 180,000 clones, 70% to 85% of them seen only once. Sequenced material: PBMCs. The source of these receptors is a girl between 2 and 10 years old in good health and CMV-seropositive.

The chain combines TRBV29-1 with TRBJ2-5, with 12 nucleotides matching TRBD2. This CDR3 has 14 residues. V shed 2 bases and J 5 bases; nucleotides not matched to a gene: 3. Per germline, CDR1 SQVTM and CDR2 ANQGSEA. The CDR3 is CSVETSGRRETQYF. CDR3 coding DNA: TGCAGCGTTGAAACTAGCGGGAGGCGGGAGACCCAGTACTTC.

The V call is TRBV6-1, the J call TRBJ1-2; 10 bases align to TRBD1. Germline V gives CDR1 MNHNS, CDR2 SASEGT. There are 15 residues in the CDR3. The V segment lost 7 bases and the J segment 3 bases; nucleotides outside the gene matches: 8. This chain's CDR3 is CASTEGTGVHYGYTF. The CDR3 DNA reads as TGTGCCAGCACCGAAGGGACAGGGGTTCACTATGGCTACACCTTC.

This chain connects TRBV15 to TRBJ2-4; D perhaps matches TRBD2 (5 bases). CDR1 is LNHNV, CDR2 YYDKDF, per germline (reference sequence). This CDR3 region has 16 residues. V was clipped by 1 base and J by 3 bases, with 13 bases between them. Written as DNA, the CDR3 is TGTGCCACCAGCAGAGGGCCGGGGATAGGCAAAAACATTCAGTACTTC. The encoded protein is CATSRGPGIGKNIQYF. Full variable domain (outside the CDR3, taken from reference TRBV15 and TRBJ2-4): DAMVIQNPRYQVTQFGKPVTLSCSQTLNHNVMYWYQQKSSQAPKLLFHYYDKDFNNEADTPDNFQSRRPNTSFCFLDIRSPGLGDTAMYLCATSRGPGIGKNIQYFGAGTRLSVL.

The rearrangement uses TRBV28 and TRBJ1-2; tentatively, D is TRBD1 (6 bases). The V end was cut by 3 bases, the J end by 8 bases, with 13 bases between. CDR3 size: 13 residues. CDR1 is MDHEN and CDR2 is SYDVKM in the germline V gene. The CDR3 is CASSFAYQGGYTF. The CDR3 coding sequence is TGTGCCAGCAGTTTTGCATACCAGGGGGGCTACACCTTC.

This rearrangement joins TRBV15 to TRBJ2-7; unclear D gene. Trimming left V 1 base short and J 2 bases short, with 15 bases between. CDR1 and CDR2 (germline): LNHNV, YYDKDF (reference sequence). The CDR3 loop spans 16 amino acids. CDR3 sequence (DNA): TGTGCCACCAGCAGAGCTTCCCGGCAGGCCACCTACGAGCAGTACTTC. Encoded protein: CATSRASRQATYEQYF.

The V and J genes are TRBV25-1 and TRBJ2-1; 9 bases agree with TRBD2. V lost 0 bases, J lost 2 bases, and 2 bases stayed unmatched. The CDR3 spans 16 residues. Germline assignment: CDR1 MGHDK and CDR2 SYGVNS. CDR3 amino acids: CASSEYGGRAYNEQFF. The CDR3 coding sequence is TGTGCCAGCAGTGAATATGGCGGGAGGGCCTACAATGAGCAGTTCTTC.

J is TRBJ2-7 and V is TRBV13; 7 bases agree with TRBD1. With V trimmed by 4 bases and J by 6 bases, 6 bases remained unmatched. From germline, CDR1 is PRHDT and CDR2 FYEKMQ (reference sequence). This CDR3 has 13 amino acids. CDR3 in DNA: TGTGCCAGCAGCTCTACTCGGGACAGCGAGCAGTACTTC. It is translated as CASSSTRDSEQYF.

CDR3 loop: CASSDRDRGGEQYF. CDR3 coding DNA: TGTGCCAGCAGCGACAGGGACAGGGGCGGCGAGCAGTACTTC. The V and J genes are TRBV14 and TRBJ2-7, with 10 bases that match TRBD1. The J segment lost 6 bases and the V segment lost 5 bases, leaving 7 bases of the junction unmatched. CDR3 length: 14 residues. The germline V gene encodes CDR1 SGHDN and CDR2 FVKESK.

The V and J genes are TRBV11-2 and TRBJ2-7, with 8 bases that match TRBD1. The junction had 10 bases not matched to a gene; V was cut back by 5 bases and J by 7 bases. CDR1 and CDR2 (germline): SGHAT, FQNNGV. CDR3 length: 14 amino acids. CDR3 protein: CASSPDRGPREQYF. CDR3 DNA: TGTGCCAGCAGCCCCGACAGGGGCCCTAGGGAGCAGTACTTC.

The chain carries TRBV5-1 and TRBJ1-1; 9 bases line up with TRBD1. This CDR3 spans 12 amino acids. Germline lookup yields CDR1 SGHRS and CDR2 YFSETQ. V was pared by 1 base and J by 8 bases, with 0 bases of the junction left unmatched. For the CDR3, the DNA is TGCGCCAGCAGCTTGACAGGGGGCGAAGCTTTCTTT. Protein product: CASSLTGGEAFF.

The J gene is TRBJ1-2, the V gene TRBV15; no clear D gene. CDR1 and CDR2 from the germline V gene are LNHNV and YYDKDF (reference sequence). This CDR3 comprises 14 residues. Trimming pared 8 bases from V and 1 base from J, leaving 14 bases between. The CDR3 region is CATGEATGNYGYTF. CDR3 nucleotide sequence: TGTGCCACCGGTGAGGCCACCGGTAACTATGGCTACACCTTC.

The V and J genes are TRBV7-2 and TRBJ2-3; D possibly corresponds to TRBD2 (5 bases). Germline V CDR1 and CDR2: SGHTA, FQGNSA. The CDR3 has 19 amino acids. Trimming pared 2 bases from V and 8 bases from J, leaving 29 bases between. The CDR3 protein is CASSLKLRAGIPSRGTQYF. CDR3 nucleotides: TGTGCCAGCAGCTTAAAGCTTCGCGCCGGGATCCCATCCCGGGGTACGCAGTATTTT.

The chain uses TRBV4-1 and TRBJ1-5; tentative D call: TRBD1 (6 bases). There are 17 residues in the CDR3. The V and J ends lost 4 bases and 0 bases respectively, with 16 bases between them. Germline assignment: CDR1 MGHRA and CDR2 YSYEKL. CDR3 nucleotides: TGCGCCAGCAGCCTAACTGGGACATCCTATAGCAATCAGCCCCAGCATTTT. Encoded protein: CASSLTGTSYSNQPQHF.

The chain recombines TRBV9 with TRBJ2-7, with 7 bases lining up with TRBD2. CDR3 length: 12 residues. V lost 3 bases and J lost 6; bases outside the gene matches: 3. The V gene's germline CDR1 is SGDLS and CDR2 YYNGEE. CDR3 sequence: CASSALAGEQYF. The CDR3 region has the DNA TGTGCCAGCAGCGCCTTAGCGGGCGAGCAGTACTTC.

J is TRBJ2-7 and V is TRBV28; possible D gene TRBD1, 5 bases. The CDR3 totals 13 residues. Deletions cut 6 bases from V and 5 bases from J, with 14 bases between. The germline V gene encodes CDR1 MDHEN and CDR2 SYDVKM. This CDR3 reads CASSSRQSHEQYF. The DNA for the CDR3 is TGTGCCAGCAGCAGTAGACAGTCCCACGAGCAGTACTTC.

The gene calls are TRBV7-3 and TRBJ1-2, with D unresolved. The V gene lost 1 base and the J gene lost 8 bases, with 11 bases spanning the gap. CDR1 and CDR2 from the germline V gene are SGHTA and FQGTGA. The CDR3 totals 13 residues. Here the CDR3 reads CASSLNGFGGYTF. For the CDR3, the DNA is TGTGCCAGCAGCTTAAATGGGTTCGGGGGCTACACCTTC.

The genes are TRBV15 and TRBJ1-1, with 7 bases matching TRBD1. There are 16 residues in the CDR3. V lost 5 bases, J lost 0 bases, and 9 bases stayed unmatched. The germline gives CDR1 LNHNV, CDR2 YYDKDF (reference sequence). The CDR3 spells CATSDRQGWMNTEAFF. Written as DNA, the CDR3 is TGTGCCACCAGCGACCGACAGGGTTGGATGAACACTGAAGCTTTCTTT.

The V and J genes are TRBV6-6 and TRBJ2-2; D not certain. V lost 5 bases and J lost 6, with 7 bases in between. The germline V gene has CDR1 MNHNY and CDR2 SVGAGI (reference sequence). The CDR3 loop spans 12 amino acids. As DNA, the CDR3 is TGTGCCAGCAGTACAATGCCCGGGGAGCTGTTTTTT. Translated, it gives CASSTMPGELFF.

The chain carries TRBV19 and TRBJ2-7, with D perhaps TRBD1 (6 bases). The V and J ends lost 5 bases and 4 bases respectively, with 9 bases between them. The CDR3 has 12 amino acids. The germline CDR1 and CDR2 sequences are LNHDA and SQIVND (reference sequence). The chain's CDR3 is CASSAGVYEQYF. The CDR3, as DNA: TGTGCCAGTAGTGCAGGGGTGTACGAGCAGTACTTC.

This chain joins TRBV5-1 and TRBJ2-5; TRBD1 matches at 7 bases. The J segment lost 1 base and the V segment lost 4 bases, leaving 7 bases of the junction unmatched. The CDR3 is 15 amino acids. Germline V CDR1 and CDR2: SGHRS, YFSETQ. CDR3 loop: CASSPLDRTQETQYF. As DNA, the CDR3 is TGCGCCAGCAGCCCGTTGGACAGGACCCAAGAGACCCAGTACTTC.

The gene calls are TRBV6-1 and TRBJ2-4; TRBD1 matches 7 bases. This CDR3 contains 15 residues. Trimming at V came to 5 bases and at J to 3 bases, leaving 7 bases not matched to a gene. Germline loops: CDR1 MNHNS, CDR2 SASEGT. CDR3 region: CASSRQGLDKNIQYF. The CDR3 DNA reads TGTGCCAGCAGTCGACAGGGCCTAGACAAAAACATTCAGTACTTC.

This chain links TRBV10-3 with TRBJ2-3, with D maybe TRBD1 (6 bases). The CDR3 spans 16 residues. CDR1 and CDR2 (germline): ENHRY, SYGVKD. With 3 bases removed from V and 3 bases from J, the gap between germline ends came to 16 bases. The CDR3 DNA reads TGTGCCATCAGTGATGTGGGTCAAACAGGGACAGATACGCAGTATTTT. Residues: CAISDVGQTGTDTQYF.

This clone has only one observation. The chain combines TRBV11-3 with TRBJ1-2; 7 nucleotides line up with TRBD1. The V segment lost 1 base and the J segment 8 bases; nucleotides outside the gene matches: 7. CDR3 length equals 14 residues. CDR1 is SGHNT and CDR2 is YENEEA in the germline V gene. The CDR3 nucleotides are TGTGCCAGCAGCTTAGGTGGAGGGGGCGAAGGCTACACCTTC. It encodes CASSLGGGGEGYTF.

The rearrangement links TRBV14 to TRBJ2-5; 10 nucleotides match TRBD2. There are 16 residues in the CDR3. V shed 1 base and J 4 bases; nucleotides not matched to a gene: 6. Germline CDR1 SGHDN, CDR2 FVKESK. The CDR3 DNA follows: TGTGCCAGCAGCCAAGGGGTAGCGGGGGGCCGAGAGACCCAGTACTTC. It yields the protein CASSQGVAGGRETQYF.

The CDR3 DNA reads as TGCGCCGAAGGGGGGGGACAGGGTAACCAAGAGACCCAGTACTTC. Translating it yields CAEGGGQGNQETQYF. The chain joins TRBV5-1 to TRBJ2-5; 9 nucleotides match TRBD1. Germline trimming cut 10 bases from V and 0 bases from J; bases unmatched to any gene: 10. CDR1 is SGHRS and CDR2 is YFSETQ in the germline V gene. There are 15 residues in the CDR3.

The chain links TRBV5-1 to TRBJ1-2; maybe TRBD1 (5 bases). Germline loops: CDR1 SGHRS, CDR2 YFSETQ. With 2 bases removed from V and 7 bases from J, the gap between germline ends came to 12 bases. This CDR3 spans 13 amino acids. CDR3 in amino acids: CASSFAGEGGYTF. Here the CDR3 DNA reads TGCGCCAGCAGCTTTGCGGGGGAAGGTGGCTACACCTTC.

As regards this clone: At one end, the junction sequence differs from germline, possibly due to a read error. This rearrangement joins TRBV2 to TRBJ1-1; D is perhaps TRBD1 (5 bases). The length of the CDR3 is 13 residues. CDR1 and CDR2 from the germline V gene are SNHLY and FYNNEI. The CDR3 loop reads CASSEGVDTEAFF. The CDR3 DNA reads TGTGCCAGCAGTGAAGGGGTGGACACCGAAGCTTTCTTT.

In DNA form, the CDR3 reads TGTGCCAGCAGCGTTGCCCCGACAGGGGGCAGGGGTGAAGCTTTCTTT. Its protein product is CASSVAPTGGRGEAFF. V gene TRBV9 combines with J gene TRBJ1-1; 10 bases are shared with TRBD1. The CDR3 is 16 residues long. With V trimmed by 2 bases and J by 7 bases, 11 bases remained unmatched. Germline CDR1 and CDR2: SGDLS and YYNGEE.

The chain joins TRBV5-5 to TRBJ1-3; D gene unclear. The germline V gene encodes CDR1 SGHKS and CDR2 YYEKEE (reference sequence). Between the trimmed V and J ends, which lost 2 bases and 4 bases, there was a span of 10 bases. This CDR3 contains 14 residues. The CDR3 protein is CASSFPAEGNTIYF. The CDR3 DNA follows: TGTGCCAGCAGCTTCCCCGCGGAAGGAAACACCATATATTTT.

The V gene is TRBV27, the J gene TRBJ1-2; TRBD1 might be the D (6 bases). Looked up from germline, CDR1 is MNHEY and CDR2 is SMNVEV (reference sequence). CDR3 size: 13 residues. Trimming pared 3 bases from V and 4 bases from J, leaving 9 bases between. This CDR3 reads CASSFRGFYGYTF. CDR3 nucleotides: TGTGCCAGCAGTTTTAGGGGGTTCTATGGCTACACCTTC.